This TCR beta chain was obtained from a study of blood T cell repertoires in COVID-19. Whole-study context: Acute and convalescent COVID-19 specimens originated in the United States, Italy and Spain.

From germline, CDR1 is MGHDK and CDR2 SYGVNS. The CDR3 is 17 amino acids. V was shortened by 1 base and J by 6 bases, with 19 bases between the two germline ends. Study processing details: Nucleated cell counts were estimated from reference gene primer amplification. Sequencing was performed with immunoSEQ multiplex PCR; in TCRdb, only in-frame clones are kept and a portion is missing. D and trimming come from the DNA, and the V and J calls and clone size come from that table. The data show approximately 90,000 clones, roughly 87% seen once. The chain is built from TRBV25-1 and TRBJ2-1; possible D gene TRBD2, 7 bases. The TCR was taken from a woman aged 80 or over with acute or convalescent COVID-19. Sequencing was carried out using peripheral blood. CDR3 region: CASSESQGRRGLNEQFF. In DNA form, the CDR3 reads TGTGCCAGCAGTGAATCCCAAGGGAGGCGGGGGCTCAATGAGCAGTTCTTC.